These T cell receptor beta chains were read from a single sample in a study of blood T cell repertoires in COVID-19. The method was immunoSEQ multiplex PCR; TCRdb's version includes in-frame clones alone and lacks a portion of them. The sample shows around 160,000 clones, about 87% of them seen only once. The sample taken for sequencing was peripheral blood. These receptors were obtained from a man older than 75 with acute or convalescent COVID-19. CDR3s include the opening cysteine and the closing phenylalanine or tryptophan.

V,CDR3
TRBV19,CASSWTGGNSNQPQHF
TRBV7-9,CASSLSGGSFPNEQFF
TRBV14,CASSQDRGGGTYEQYF
TRBV15,CATSRDNRAISGYTF
TRBV30,CAWDFPAGPLFF
TRBV18,CASSPGQNSGNTIYF
TRBV27,CASSPQGQGGYGYTF
TRBV5-1,CASSPGVNYGYTF
TRBV10-2,CASSTTGGAYGYTF
TRBV23-1,CASSQWENLAGVQETQYF
TRBV24-1,CATSNPGMNTGELFF
TRBV7-2,CASSLTKGLYGYTF
TRBV7-8,CASSLDGGGGYTF
TRBV6-4,CASSDSTRGVGYTF
TRBV28,CASRSRDRERDEKLFF
TRBV10-3,CAISGQENTGELFF
TRBV29-1,CSVVTANTEAFF
TRBV18,CASSPPADTQYF
TRBV30,CAWSSGQGEHGYTF
TRBV5-1,CASSLAAGRQTQYF
TRBV9,CASSARGTGVGNTIYF
TRBV7-8,CASSSTGTGSRWRYNSPLHF
TRBV7-9,CATQRAGAFLGGANVLTF
TRBV18,CASSPSAVVNTEAFF
TRBV11-2,CASSLGTSGLEQFF
TRBV3-1/TRBV3-2,CASGLAGVGNEQFF
TRBV28,CASSPGARTTSNQPQHF
TRBV10-3,CAISDGIYGYTF
TRBV28,CASTSSDRARNEQYF
TRBV7-2,CASSLQPGQEPLF
TRBV5-1,CASSLGLGTRLTGELFF
TRBV30,CAWSVSGTGEQYF
TRBV9,CASSVGGSGTETQYF
TRBV18,CASSPRDSSPLHF
TRBV19,CAVTPGGANIGELFF
TRBV3-1/TRBV3-2,CASSQAASGSYEQYF
TRBV27,CASSFGGAGKNTEAFF
TRBV12-3/TRBV12-4,CASMGGGYGYTF
TRBV11-3,CASSGPRGENEKLFF
TRBV20-1,CSEQLRGEQFF